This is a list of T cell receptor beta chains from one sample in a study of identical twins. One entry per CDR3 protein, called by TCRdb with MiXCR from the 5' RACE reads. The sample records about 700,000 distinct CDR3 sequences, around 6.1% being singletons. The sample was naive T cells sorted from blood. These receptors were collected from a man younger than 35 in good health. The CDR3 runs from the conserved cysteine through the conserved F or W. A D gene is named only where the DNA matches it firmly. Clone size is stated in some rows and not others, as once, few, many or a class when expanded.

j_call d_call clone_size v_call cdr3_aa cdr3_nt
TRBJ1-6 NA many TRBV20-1 CSARGGVYNSPLHF TGCAGTGCCCGCGGAGGGGTTTATAATTCACCCCTCCACTTT
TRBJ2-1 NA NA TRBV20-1 CSARPPRGWDYNEQFF TGCAGTGCTAGGCCCCCTAGGGGGTGGGACTACAATGAGCAGTTCTTC
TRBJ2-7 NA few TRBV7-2 CASSPTVSYEQYF TGTGCCAGCAGCCCTACAGTTTCCTACGAGCAGTACTTC
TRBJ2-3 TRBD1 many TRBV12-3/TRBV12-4 CASSFRGRTDTQYF TGTGCCAGCAGTTTCAGGGGGCGAACAGATACGCAGTATTTT
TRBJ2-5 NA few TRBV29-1 CSVEGAAETQYF TGCAGCGTTGAGGGGGCCGCGGAGACCCAGTACTTC
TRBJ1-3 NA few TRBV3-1 CASSHPSSGNTIYF TGTGCCAGCAGCCACCCATCCTCTGGAAACACCATATATTTT
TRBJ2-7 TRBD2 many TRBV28 CASSPGRGFEQYF TGTGCCAGCAGTCCAGGGCGGGGGTTCGAGCAGTACTTC
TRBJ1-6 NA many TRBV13 CASSLGRGNSPLHF TGTGCCAGCAGCTTAGGACGGGGTAATTCACCCCTCCACTTT
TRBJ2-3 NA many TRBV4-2 CASSQLQGSTDTQYF TGTGCCAGCAGCCAATTGCAGGGTAGCACAGATACGCAGTATTTT
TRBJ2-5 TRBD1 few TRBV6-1 CASSPLDRGGETQYF TGTGCCAGCAGTCCCCTCGACAGGGGAGGAGAGACCCAGTACTTC
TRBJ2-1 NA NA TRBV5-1 CASGTPGQDEQFF TGCGCCAGTGGGACCCCAGGCCAGGATGAGCAGTTCTTC
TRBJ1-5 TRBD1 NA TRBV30 CAWSLQGQGPQHF TGTGCCTGGAGTCTACAGGGGCAAGGGCCCCAGCATTTT
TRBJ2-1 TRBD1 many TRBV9 CASSVEGQRHNEQFF TGTGCCAGCAGCGTAGAGGGACAGAGGCACAATGAGCAGTTCTTC
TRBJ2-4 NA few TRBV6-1 CASMRGLAKNIQYF TGTGCCAGCATGAGGGGCCTAGCCAAAAACATTCAGTACTTC
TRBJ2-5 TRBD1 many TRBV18 CASSPPGTGKQETQYF TGTGCCAGCTCACCACCCGGGACAGGGAAGCAAGAGACCCAGTACTTC
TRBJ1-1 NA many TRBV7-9 CASSPTTANTEAFF TGTGCCAGCAGCCCCACGACAGCGAACACTGAAGCTTTCTTT
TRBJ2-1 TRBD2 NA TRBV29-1 CSVGRPGTSDYNEQFF TGCAGCGTTGGGCGGCCCGGGACTAGCGATTACAATGAGCAGTTCTTC
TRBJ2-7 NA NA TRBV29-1 CSVSGALSSYEQYF TGCAGCGTTTCCGGGGCTTTGAGCTCCTACGAGCAGTACTTC
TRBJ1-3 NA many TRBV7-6 CASSRVGNTIYF TGTGCCAGCAGCCGGGTCGGAAACACCATATATTTT
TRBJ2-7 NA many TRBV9 CASSPRERDYEQYF TGTGCCAGCAGCCCGAGGGAGCGAGACTACGAGCAGTACTTC
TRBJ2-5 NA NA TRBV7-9 CASSHLSGQQETQYF TGTGCCAGCAGTCATTTATCAGGGCAGCAAGAGACCCAGTACTTC
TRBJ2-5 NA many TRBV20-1 CSARRGGPVTQYF TGCAGTGCTAGGAGGGGGGGGCCGGTGACCCAGTACTTC
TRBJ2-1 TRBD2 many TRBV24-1 CATSDLKREGLTEQFF TGTGCCACCAGTGATTTGAAGCGGGAGGGCCTAACTGAGCAGTTCTTC
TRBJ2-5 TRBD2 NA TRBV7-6 CASSPSGLAGGSWKTQYF TGTGCCAGCAGCCCCTCAGGCCTAGCGGGAGGCTCCTGGAAGACCCAGTACTTC
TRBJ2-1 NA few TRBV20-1 CSASLVSSYNEQFF TGCAGTGCTAGTTTGGTAAGCTCCTACAATGAGCAGTTCTTC
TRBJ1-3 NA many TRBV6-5 CASSYGGFSGNTIYF TGTGCCAGCAGTTACGGCGGGTTTTCTGGAAACACCATATATTTT
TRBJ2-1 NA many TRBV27 CASSKGGSGYNEQFF TGTGCCAGCTCTAAAGGGGGGAGCGGGTACAATGAGCAGTTCTTC
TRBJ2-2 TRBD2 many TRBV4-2 CASSWGLAGPGELFF TGTGCCAGCAGCTGGGGACTAGCGGGCCCCGGGGAGCTGTTTTTT
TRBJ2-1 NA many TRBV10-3 CAINGETEQFF TGTGCCATCAATGGGGAGACTGAGCAGTTCTTC
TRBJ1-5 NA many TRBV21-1 CASSNPLGGNQPQHF TGTGCCAGCAGCAACCCCCTGGGGGGGAATCAGCCCCAGCATTTT
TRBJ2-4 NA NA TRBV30 CAWSPSGQFQYF TGTGCCTGGAGTCCCTCGGGCCAGTTTCAGTACTTC
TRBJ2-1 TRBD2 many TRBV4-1 CASSQALGTNNEQFF TGCGCCAGCAGCCAAGCCTTGGGGACTAACAATGAGCAGTTCTTC
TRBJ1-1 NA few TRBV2 CASSPLPLLGPTEAFF TGTGCCAGCAGTCCGCTTCCTCTGTTGGGGCCCACTGAAGCTTTCTTT
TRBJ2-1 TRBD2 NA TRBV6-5 CASSYSHEGGSDNEQFF TGTGCCAGCAGTTACTCTCACGAGGGAGGGTCGGACAATGAGCAGTTCTTC
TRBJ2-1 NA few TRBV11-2 CASSFFEGEEQFF TGTGCCAGCAGCTTCTTCGAGGGTGAAGAGCAGTTCTTC
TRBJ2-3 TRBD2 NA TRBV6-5 CASSYSAGGPDTQYF TGTGCCAGCAGTTACTCGGCGGGAGGGCCAGATACGCAGTATTTT
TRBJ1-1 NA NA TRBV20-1 CSARRQLGTEAFF TGCAGTGCTAGAAGGCAGTTAGGCACTGAAGCTTTCTTT
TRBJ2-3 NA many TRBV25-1 CASSQDTYTDTQYF TGTGCCAGCAGTCAGGACACCTACACAGATACGCAGTATTTT
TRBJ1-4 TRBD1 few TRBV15 CATTGPGQDLRATNEKLFF TGTGCCACTACGGGACCAGGACAGGACCTGAGAGCCACTAATGAAAAACTGTTTTTT
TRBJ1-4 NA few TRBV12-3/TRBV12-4 CASSSGFGEKLFF TGTGCCAGCAGTTCTGGTTTCGGAGAAAAACTGTTTTTT
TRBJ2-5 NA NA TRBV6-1 CASQDRGWGSQYF TGTGCCAGCCAGGATCGCGGTTGGGGGTCCCAGTACTTC
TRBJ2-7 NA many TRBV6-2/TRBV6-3 CASESAREQYF TGTGCCAGCGAATCAGCACGCGAGCAGTACTTC
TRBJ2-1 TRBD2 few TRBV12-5 CASGLAGESYNEQFF TGTGCTAGTGGGCTAGCGGGAGAATCCTACAATGAGCAGTTCTTC
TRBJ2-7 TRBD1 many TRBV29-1 CSVGQTGEQYF TGCAGCGTGGGACAGACCGGCGAGCAGTACTTC
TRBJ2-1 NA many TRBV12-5 CASGSIAGGNEQFF TGTGCTAGTGGTTCCATAGCTGGAGGCAATGAGCAGTTCTTC
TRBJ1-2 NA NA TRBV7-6 CASSLYQDGSYGYTF TGTGCCAGCAGCTTATATCAGGACGGCTCCTATGGCTACACCTTC
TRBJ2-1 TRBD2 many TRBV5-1 CASSLASGRPNEQFF TGCGCCAGCAGCTTGGCTAGCGGGAGACCGAATGAGCAGTTCTTC
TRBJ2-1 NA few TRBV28 CASSVPGLPLGNEQFF TGTGCCAGCAGTGTCCCGGGCCTCCCCTTAGGCAATGAGCAGTTCTTC
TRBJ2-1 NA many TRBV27 CASSLQGINEQFF TGTGCCAGCAGTTTGCAGGGTATCAATGAGCAGTTCTTC
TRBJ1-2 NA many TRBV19 CAAGTFGGYTF TGTGCCGCCGGGACTTTTGGTGGCTACACCTTC
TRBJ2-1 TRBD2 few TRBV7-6 CASSLGGSGSPGNEQFF TGTGCCAGCAGCTTAGGCGGTAGCGGGAGTCCTGGGAATGAGCAGTTCTTC